This TCR beta chain was captured by sequencing in a study of blood T cell repertoires in COVID-19. Study in general: PBMCs, B-cell-depleted T cells, or T cells provided the cDNA or gDNA that made up the material.

V lost 2 bases to trimming and J lost 5 bases; unmatched junction nucleotides: 7. This CDR3 contains 15 residues. The germline CDR1 and CDR2 sequences are SGHDT and YYEEEE. Repertoires were generated with immunoSEQ multiplex PCR, while TCRdb's copy carries only in-frame clones and drops some. The sample records 300,000 to 450,000 clones, around nine tenths being singletons. Participant age was about 18 to 89 years, and participants resided in roughly 24 US areas. Either two negative PCRs, clearance, or symptom resolution qualified Cohort 3 donors as recovered. Sequenced input: PBMCs or T cells enriched from blood (not recorded which). The sequence was collected from a woman between 18 and 29 years old who had recovered from COVID-19. The V gene is TRBV5-6, the J gene TRBJ1-5; 7 bases are shared with TRBD1. The CDR3 sequence is CASSFRQGADQPQHF. Written as DNA, the CDR3 is TGTGCCAGCAGCTTTAGACAGGGAGCTGATCAGCCCCAGCATTTT.